This entry features one TCR beta chain sequence. The method was immunoSEQ multiplex PCR; TCRdb's version includes in-frame clones alone and lacks a portion of them. This table has nearly 200,000 clones, approximately 90% appearing once. This record comes from a study of blood T cell repertoires in COVID-19. About the study: PBMCs, B-cell-depleted T cells, or T cells were the source of the cDNA or gDNA that made up the material.

Looked up from germline, CDR1 is MGHRA and CDR2 is YSYEKL. V trimming: 0 bases; J trimming: 7 bases; junction bases outside the gene matches: 0. This CDR3 region has 14 residues. This chain links TRBV4-1 with TRBJ2-4; 10 nucleotides agree with TRBD2. This TCR was sampled from a woman in her 40s who had recovered from COVID-19. What was sequenced was peripheral blood. CDR3 sequence (DNA): TGCGCCAGCAGCCAAGATAGCGGGAGGAACATTCAGTACTTC. Protein product: CASSQDSGRNIQYF.